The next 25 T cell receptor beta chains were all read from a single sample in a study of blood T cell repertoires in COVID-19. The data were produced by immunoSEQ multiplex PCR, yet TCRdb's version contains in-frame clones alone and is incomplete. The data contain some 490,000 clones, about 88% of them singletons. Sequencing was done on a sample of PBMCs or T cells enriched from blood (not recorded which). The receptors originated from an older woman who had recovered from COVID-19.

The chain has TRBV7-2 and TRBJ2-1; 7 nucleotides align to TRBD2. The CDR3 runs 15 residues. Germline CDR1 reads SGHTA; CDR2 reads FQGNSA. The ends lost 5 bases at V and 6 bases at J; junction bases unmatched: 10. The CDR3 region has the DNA TGTGCCAGCAGCCTTCAGCGGGGTCGAGGCAATGAGCAGTTCTTC. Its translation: CASSLQRGRGNEQFF. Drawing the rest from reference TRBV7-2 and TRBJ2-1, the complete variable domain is GAGVSQSPSNKVTEKGKDVELRCDPISGHTALYWYRQSLGQGLEFLIYFQGNSAPDKSGLPSDRFSAERTGGSVSTLTIQRTQQEDSAVYLCASSLQRGRGNEQFFGPGTRLTVL.

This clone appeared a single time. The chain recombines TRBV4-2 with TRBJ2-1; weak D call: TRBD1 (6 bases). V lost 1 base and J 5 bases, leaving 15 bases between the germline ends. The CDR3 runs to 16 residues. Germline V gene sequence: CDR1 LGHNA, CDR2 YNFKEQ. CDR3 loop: CASSQGGQGKNNEQFF. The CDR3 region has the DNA TGTGCCAGCAGCCAAGGGGGGCAGGGAAAGAACAATGAGCAGTTCTTC.

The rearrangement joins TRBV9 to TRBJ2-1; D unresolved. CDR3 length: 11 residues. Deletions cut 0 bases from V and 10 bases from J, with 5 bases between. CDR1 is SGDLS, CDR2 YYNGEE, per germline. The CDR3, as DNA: TGTGCCAGCAGCGTAGGCCGGGAGCAGTTCTTC. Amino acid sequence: CASSVGREQFF.

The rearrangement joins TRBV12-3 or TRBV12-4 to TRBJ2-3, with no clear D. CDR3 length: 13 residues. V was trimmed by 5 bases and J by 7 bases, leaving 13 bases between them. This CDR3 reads CASSPFGRNTQYF. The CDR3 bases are TGTGCCAGCAGTCCCTTCGGTCGAAATACGCAGTATTTT.

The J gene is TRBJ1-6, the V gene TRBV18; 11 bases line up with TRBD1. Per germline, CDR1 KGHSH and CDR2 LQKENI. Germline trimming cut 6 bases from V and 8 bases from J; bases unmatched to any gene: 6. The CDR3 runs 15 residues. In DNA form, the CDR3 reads TGTGCCAGCTCGGTGGGACAGGGGGGTGATTCACCCCTCCACTTT. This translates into CASSVGQGGDSPLHF.

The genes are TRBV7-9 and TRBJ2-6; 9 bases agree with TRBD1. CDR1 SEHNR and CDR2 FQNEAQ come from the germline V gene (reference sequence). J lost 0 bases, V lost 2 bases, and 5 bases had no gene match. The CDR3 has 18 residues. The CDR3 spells CASSLIQGAPSGANVLTF. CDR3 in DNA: TGTGCCAGCAGCTTAATACAGGGGGCGCCCTCTGGGGCCAACGTCCTGACTTTC.

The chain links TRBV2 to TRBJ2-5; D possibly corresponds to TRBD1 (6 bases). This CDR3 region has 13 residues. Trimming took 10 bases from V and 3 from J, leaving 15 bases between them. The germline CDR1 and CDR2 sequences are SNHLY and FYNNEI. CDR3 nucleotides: TGTGCCACCCGGACAGTTCCCAAAGAGACCCAGTACTTC. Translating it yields CATRTVPKETQYF.

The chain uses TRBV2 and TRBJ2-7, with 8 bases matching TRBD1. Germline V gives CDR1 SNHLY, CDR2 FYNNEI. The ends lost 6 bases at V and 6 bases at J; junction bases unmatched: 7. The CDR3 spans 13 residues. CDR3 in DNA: TGTGCCAGCAGGAGGACAGGGCAGGGCGAGCAGTACTTC. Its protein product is CASRRTGQGEQYF.

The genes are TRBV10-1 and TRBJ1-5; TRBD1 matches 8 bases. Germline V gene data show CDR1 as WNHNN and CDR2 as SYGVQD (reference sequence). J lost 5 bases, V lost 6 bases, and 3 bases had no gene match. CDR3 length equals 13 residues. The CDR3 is CASSRGRDQPQHF. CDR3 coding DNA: TGCGCCAGCAGCAGGGGGCGAGATCAGCCCCAGCATTTT.

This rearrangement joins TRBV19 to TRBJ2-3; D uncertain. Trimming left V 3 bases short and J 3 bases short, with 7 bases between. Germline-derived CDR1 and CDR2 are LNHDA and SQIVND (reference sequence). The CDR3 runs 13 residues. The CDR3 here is CASSIQVTDTQYF. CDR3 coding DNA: TGTGCCAGTAGTATCCAGGTGACAGATACGCAGTATTTT. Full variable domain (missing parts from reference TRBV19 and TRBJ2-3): DGGITQSPKYLFRKEGQNVTLSCEQNLNHDAMYWYRQDPGQGLRLIYYSQIVNDFQKGDIAEGYSVSREKKESFPLTVTSAQKNPTAFYLCASSIQVTDTQYFGPGTRLTVL.

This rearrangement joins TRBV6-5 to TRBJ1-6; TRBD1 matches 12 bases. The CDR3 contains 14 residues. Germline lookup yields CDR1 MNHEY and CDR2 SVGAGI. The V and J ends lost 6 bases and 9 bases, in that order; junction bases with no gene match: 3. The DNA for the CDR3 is TGTGCCAGCAGGGGACAGGGGGCGCTTTCACCCCTCCACTTT. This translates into CASRGQGALSPLHF.

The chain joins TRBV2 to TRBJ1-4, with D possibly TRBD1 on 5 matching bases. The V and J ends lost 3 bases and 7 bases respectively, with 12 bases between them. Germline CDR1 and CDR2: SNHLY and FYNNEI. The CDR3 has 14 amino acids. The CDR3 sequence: CASSDVGGGEKLFF. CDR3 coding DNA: TGTGCCAGCAGTGATGTCGGGGGAGGTGAAAAACTGTTTTTT.

CDR3 sequence reads: CASSLGTDYGYTF. The CDR3 bases are TGCGCCAGCAGCCTTGGGACAGACTATGGCTACACCTTC. The chain employs TRBV4-1 and TRBJ1-2, with 7 bases fitting TRBD1. The CDR3 runs to 13 residues. The V segment lost 4 bases and the J segment 3 bases; nucleotides outside the gene matches: 2. Germline CDR1 and CDR2: MGHRA and YSYEKL.

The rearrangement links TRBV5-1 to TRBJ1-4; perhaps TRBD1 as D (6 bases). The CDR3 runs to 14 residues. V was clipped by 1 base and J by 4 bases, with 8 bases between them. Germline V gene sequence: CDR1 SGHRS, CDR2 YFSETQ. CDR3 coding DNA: TGCGCCAGCAGCTTGAGGGGGATTAATGAAAAACTGTTTTTT. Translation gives CASSLRGINEKLFF. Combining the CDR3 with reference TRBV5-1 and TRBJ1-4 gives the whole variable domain KAGVTQTPRYLIKTRGQQVTLSCSPISGHRSVSWYQQTPGQGLQFLFEYFSETQRNKGNFPGRFSGRQFSNSRSEMNVSTLELGDSALYLCASSLRGINEKLFFGSGTQLSVL.

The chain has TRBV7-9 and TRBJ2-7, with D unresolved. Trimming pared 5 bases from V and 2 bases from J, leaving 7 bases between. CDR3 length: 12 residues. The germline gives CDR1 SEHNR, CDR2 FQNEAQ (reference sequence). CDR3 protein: CASSPRPYEQYF. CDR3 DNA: TGTGCCAGCAGCCCTAGGCCCTACGAGCAGTACTTC.

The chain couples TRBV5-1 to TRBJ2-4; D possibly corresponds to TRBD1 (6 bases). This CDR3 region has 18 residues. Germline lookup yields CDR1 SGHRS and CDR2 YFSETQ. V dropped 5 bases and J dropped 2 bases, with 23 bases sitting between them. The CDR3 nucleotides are TGCGCCAGCAGTCTCACTCCGGGACACCGGAAGACCAAAAACATTCAGTACTTC. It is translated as CASSLTPGHRKTKNIQYF.

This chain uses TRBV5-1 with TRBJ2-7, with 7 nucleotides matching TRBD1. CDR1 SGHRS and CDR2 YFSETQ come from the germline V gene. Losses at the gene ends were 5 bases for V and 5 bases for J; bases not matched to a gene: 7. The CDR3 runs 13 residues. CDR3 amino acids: CASSGQTGDEQYF. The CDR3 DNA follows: TGCGCCAGCAGTGGCCAAACAGGGGACGAGCAGTACTTC.

DNA of the CDR3: TGTGCCAGTAGTATGGGGGGAAATGGCTACACCTTC. Translating it yields CASSMGGNGYTF. This chain links TRBV19 with TRBJ1-2; a weak D match, TRBD1 (5 bases). Germline CDR1 LNHDA, CDR2 SQIVND (reference sequence). With 3 bases removed from V and 6 bases from J, the gap between germline ends came to 8 bases. CDR3 length: 12 amino acids.

CDR3 sequence reads: CASSFLSGSTDTQYF. DNA of the CDR3: TGTGCCAGCAGCTTTTTAAGCGGGAGCACAGATACGCAGTATTTT. V gene TRBV5-4 combines with J gene TRBJ2-3, with D possibly TRBD2 on 6 matching bases. The CDR3 is made up of 15 amino acids. Germline CDR1 reads SGHNT; CDR2 reads YYREEE (reference sequence). Trimming shortened V by 2 bases and J by 0 bases, and 10 bases separated the two germline ends.

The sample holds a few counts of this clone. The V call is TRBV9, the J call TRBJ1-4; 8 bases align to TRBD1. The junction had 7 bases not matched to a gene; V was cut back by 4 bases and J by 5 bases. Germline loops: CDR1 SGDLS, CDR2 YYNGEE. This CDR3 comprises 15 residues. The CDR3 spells CASSTRTGSNEKLFF. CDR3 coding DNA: TGTGCCAGCAGCACCAGGACAGGGTCGAATGAAAAACTGTTTTTT.

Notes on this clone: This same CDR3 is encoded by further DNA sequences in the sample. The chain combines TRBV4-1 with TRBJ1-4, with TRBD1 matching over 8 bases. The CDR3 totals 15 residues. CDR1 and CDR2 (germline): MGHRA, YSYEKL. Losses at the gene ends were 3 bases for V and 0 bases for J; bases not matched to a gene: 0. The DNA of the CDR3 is TGCGCCAGCAGCCAGGGACAGGCAACTAATGAAAAACTGTTTTTT. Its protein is CASSQGQATNEKLFF.

In DNA, the CDR3 is TGTGCCAGCAGTGAAAGGACTCTTAGCACAGATACGCAGTATTTT. This translates into CASSERTLSTDTQYF. The chain links TRBV2 to TRBJ2-3; perhaps TRBD2 as D (5 bases). Deletions cut 2 bases from V and 0 bases from J, with 9 bases between. The CDR3 extends over 15 amino acids. Germline V gene data show CDR1 as SNHLY and CDR2 as FYNNEI.

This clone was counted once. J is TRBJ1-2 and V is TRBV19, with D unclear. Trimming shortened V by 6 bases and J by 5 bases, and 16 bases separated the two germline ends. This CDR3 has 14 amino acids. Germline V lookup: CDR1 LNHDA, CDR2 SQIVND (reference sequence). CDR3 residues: CASRPAGIPYGYTF. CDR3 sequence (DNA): TGTGCCAGTAGACCAGCCGGGATCCCTTATGGCTACACCTTC.

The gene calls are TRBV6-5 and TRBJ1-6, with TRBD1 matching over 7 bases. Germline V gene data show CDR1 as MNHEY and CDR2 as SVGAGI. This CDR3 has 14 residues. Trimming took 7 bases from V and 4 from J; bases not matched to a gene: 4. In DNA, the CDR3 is TGTGCCAGCAACCTGACAGGGTATAATTCACCCCTCCACTTT. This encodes CASNLTGYNSPLHF.

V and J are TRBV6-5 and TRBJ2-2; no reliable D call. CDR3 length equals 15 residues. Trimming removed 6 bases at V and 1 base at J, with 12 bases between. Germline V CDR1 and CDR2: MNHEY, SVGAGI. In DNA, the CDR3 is TGTGCCAGCAGATCGAGTTTCGGGAACACCGGGGAGCTGTTTTTT. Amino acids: CASRSSFGNTGELFF.